This is a list of T cell receptor beta chains from one sample in a study of blood T cell repertoires in COVID-19. The method was immunoSEQ multiplex PCR; TCRdb's version includes in-frame clones alone and lacks a portion of them. The sample yields about 260,000 clones, 80% to 90% seen once. Source material: PBMCs or T cells enriched from blood (not recorded which). Every receptor here comes from a man aged 25-45 years with acute COVID-19. The CDR3 runs from the conserved cysteine through the conserved F or W. The D gene is left open where the match is weak. Size is stated for part of the rows, as once, few or many counts, or as a class when the clone is expanded.

J	size	V	D	CDR3	DNA
TRBJ1-2	NA	TRBV19	NA	CASSISDSAGYTF	TGTGCCAGTAGTATATCGGACAGCGCAGGCTACACCTTC
TRBJ2-6	NA	TRBV18	NA	CASSADRLGANVLTF	TGTGCCAGCTCAGCTGACAGGTTAGGGGCCAACGTCCTGACTTTC
TRBJ2-1	NA	TRBV11-3	TRBD2	CASSPNLAGGPYNEQFF	TGTGCCAGCAGCCCCAATCTAGCGGGAGGCCCCTACAATGAGCAGTTCTTC
TRBJ1-6	NA	TRBV6-5	NA	CASSSIRDLGNSPLHF	TGTGCCAGCAGTTCCATCCGGGACTTGGGGAATTCACCCCTCCACTTT
TRBJ1-2	NA	TRBV28	TRBD1	CASRGDSPHHYGYTF	TGTGCCAGCAGGGGGGACAGCCCACACCACTATGGCTACACCTTC
TRBJ2-3	NA	TRBV2	NA	CASSEGNWEADTQYF	TGTGCCAGCAGTGAGGGCAACTGGGAGGCAGATACGCAGTATTTT
TRBJ2-5	NA	TRBV7-8	NA	CASSLDAGAGETQYF	TGTGCCAGCAGCTTAGACGCAGGGGCTGGGGAGACCCAGTACTTC
TRBJ2-3	NA	TRBV9	TRBD2	CASSAGLGTSGSSDTQYF	TGTGCCAGCAGCGCGGGCCTTGGGACTAGCGGGAGTTCAGATACGCAGTATTTT
TRBJ1-1	NA	TRBV7-9	NA	CASTSSDTEAFF	TGTGCCAGCACTTCGAGTGACACTGAAGCTTTCTTT
TRBJ1-2	NA	TRBV19	NA	CASNGFGRENYGYTF	TGTGCCAGTAACGGTTTCGGGAGAGAAAACTATGGCTACACCTTC
TRBJ2-1	NA	TRBV3-1/TRBV3-2	NA	CASSPSLAGNEQFF	TGTGCCAGCAGTCCGAGCTTGGCCGGGAATGAGCAGTTCTTC
TRBJ1-1	NA	TRBV7-6	NA	CASSLRHVNTEAFF	TGTGCCAGCAGCCTAAGACACGTGAACACTGAAGCTTTCTTT
TRBJ1-2	NA	TRBV5-1	TRBD1	CASSLVGVSGGSIDYGYTF	TGCGCCAGCAGCTTGGTAGGGGTGTCAGGGGGTTCGATCGACTATGGCTACACCTTC
TRBJ2-5	once	TRBV5-1	NA	CASSFFAGEETQYF	TGCGCCAGCAGCTTTTTCGCAGGGGAAGAGACCCAGTACTTC
TRBJ2-1	NA	TRBV24-1	TRBD2	CATSDFASGRAAEQFF	TGTGCCACCAGTGATTTTGCTAGCGGGAGGGCCGCTGAGCAGTTCTTC
TRBJ2-2	NA	TRBV19	TRBD2	CATETSGGYTGELFF	TGTGCCACCGAAACTAGCGGGGGGTACACCGGGGAGCTGTTTTTT
TRBJ2-1	NA	TRBV21-1	NA	CASSKSVAPREQFF	TGTGCCAGCAGCAAATCAGTAGCCCCACGGGAGCAGTTCTTC
TRBJ1-1	NA	TRBV5-8	NA	CASRGVRGRGTSGVAFF	TGTGCCAGCAGAGGTGTTCGGGGTCGTGGTACCTCGGGTGTTGCTTTCTTT
TRBJ1-1	NA	TRBV2	NA	CASGGTDALNTEAFF	TGTGCCAGCGGCGGGACTGATGCTCTCAACACTGAAGCTTTCTTT
TRBJ1-1	NA	TRBV5-1	NA	CASSLGVSGTEAFF	TGTGCCAGCAGCTTGGGGGTTTCGGGCACTGAAGCTTTCTTT
TRBJ2-3	NA	TRBV11-3	TRBD2	CASSPSSGRADTQYF	TGTGCCAGCAGCCCCTCCAGCGGGAGGGCGGATACGCAGTATTTT
TRBJ1-4	NA	TRBV3-1/TRBV3-2	TRBD1	CASSPRTGGEPTNEKLFF	TGTGCCAGCAGCCCTCGGACAGGGGGAGAACCAACTAATGAAAAACTGTTTTTT
TRBJ1-5	NA	TRBV27	NA	CASSLRAGGSNQPQHF	TGTGCCAGCAGTTTAAGGGCGGGGGGGAGCAATCAGCCCCAGCATTTT
TRBJ2-1	NA	TRBV7-3	NA	CASSPTRDSYNEQFF	TGTGCCAGCAGCCCGACTAGGGACTCCTACAATGAGCAGTTCTTC
TRBJ2-3	NA	TRBV19	NA	CASSGGLYTQYF	TGTGCCAGTAGCGGGGGGCTTTATACGCAGTATTTT
TRBJ1-2	once	TRBV24-1	NA	CATSDQGTYGYTF	TGTGCCACCAGTGATCAGGGGACCTATGGCTACACCTTC
TRBJ1-4	NA	TRBV27	TRBD1	CASSFRRGQGGEKLFF	TGTGCCAGCAGTTTCAGGAGGGGACAGGGTGGTGAAAAACTGTTTTTT
TRBJ2-1	NA	TRBV27	TRBD2	CASSFGAGGPFNEQFF	TGTGCCAGCAGTTTCGGGGCGGGAGGGCCGTTTAATGAGCAGTTCTTC
TRBJ2-1	NA	TRBV24-1	TRBD1	CATSDSDREEQFF	TGTGCCACCAGTGACTCGGACAGGGAGGAGCAGTTCTTC
TRBJ1-2	NA	TRBV6-5	TRBD1	CASSYSTDRGSGYTF	TGTGCCAGCAGTTACTCCACCGACAGGGGAAGTGGCTACACCTTC
TRBJ1-5	NA	TRBV11-2	NA	CASSGGNSNQPQHF	TGTGCCAGCAGCGGAGGAAATAGCAATCAGCCCCAGCATTTT
TRBJ2-3	NA	TRBV29-1	TRBD2	CSVVTSGSPTDTQYF	TGCAGCGTTGTAACCAGCGGGAGCCCCACAGATACGCAGTATTTT
TRBJ2-3	NA	TRBV5-5	NA	CASSFAGSTDTQYF	TGTGCCAGCAGCTTCGCAGGGTCAACAGATACGCAGTATTTT
TRBJ1-2	NA	TRBV12-3/TRBV12-4	TRBD1	CASGTDDNYGYTF	TGTGCCAGCGGGACAGATGATAACTATGGCTACACCTTC
TRBJ1-2	NA	TRBV6-5	NA	CASSSTKDILVGGYTF	TGTGCCAGCAGTTCCACCAAGGACATTCTCGTGGGGGGCTACACCTTC
TRBJ2-2	NA	TRBV9	NA	CASSGPGLPVAGELFF	TGTGCCAGCAGCGGCCCGGGACTCCCAGTGGCCGGGGAGCTGTTTTTT
TRBJ2-5	NA	TRBV4-2	NA	CASSQEAGGGETQYF	TGTGCCAGCAGCCAAGAGGCTGGGGGGGGCGAGACCCAGTACTTC
TRBJ1-1	NA	TRBV6-1	NA	CASSGGQGTTRNTEAFF	TGTGCCAGCAGTGGGGGGCAGGGGACCACTCGGAACACTGAAGCTTTCTTT
TRBJ1-1	few	TRBV5-1	TRBD1	CASSRGQGGHSEAFF	TGTGCCAGCAGCCGAGGACAGGGGGGTCATAGTGAAGCTTTCTTT
TRBJ2-1	NA	TRBV24-1	NA	CATSPSVVNEQFF	TGTGCCACCAGTCCGTCGGTGGTTAATGAGCAGTTCTTC
TRBJ1-6	once	TRBV6-4	NA	CASAQEADNSPLHF	TGTGCCAGCGCCCAGGAGGCAGATAATTCACCCCTCCACTTT
TRBJ1-1	few	TRBV4-2	NA	CASSQGVSGVTEAFF	TGTGCCAGCAGCCAAGGGGTGAGCGGGGTGACTGAAGCTTTCTTT
TRBJ2-2	NA	TRBV7-8	NA	CASSPRLNTGELFF	TGTGCCAGCAGCCCCCGACTGAACACCGGGGAGCTGTTTTTT
TRBJ2-1	once	TRBV7-3	TRBD1	CASSADQGAPYNEQFF	TGTGCCAGCAGTGCGGACCAGGGGGCTCCCTACAATGAGCAGTTCTTC
TRBJ1-5	NA	TRBV5-5	NA	CASSLGPGEPQHF	TGTGCCAGCAGCTTGGGACCCGGAGAGCCCCAGCATTTT
TRBJ2-2	NA	TRBV6-2/TRBV6-3	NA	CASSTPKPNTGELFF	TGTGCCAGCAGCACCCCGAAGCCGAACACCGGGGAGCTGTTTTTT
TRBJ1-2	NA	TRBV27	NA	CASSLFSNYGYTF	TGTGCCAGCAGTCTCTTCTCTAACTATGGCTACACCTTC
TRBJ1-6	once	TRBV7-9	NA	CASSDPPVGQPLHF	TGTGCCAGCAGCGATCCTCCCGTCGGACAGCCCCTCCACTTT
TRBJ2-2	NA	TRBV6-4	NA	CASSDSSSVSGELFF	TGTGCCAGCAGTGACTCTAGTAGCGTCTCCGGGGAGCTGTTTTTT
TRBJ2-1	NA	TRBV11-3	NA	CASSPPGNEQFF	TGTGCCAGCAGCCCGCCAGGCAATGAGCAGTTCTTC
TRBJ1-6	NA	TRBV18	TRBD1	CASSRDRDNSPLHF	TGTGCCAGCTCCCGGGACAGGGACAATTCACCCCTCCACTTT